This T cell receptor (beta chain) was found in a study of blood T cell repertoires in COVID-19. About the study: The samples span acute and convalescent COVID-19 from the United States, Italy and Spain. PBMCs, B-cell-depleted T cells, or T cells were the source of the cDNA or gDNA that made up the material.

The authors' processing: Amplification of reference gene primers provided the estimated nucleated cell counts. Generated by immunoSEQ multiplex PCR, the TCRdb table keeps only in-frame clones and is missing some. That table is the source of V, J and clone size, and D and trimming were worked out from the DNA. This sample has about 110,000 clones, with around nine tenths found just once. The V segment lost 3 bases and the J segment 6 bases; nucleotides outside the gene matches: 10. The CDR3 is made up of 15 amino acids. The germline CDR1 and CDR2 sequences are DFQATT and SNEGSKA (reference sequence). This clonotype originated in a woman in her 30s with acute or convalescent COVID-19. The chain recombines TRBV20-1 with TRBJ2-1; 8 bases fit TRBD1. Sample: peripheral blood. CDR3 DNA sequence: TGCAGTGCTAGTGGGCCCCTGACAGGGGTCAATGAGCAGTTCTTC. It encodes CSASGPLTGVNEQFF.